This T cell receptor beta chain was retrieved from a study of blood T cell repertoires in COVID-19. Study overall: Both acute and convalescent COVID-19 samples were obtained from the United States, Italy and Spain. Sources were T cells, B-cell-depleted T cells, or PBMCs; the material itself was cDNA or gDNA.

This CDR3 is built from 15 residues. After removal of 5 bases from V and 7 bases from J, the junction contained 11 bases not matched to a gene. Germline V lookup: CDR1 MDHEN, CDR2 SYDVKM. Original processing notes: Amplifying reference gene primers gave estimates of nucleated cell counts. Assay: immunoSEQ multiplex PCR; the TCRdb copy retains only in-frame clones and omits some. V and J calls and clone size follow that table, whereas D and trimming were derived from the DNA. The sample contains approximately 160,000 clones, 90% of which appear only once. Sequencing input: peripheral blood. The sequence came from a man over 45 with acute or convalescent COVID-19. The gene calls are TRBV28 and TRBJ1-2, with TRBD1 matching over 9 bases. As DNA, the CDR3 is TGTGCCAGCAGTCCTGGACTTAGACAGGGGGGTGGCTACACCTTC. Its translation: CASSPGLRQGGGYTF.